This T cell receptor (beta chain) came from a study of control samples from healthy donors and cancer patients. V was shortened by 3 bases and J by 2 bases, with 14 bases between the two germline ends. Germline V gene data show CDR1 as DFQATT and CDR2 as SNEGSKA (reference sequence). This CDR3 has 14 amino acids. Clones were read by immunoSEQ multiplex PCR, and TCRdb kept only the in-frame ones, dropping some. The table lists 170,000 or so clones, approximately 92% of them singletons, with more than 1.2% in the top ten. This chain links TRBV20-1 with TRBJ2-7; D unresolved. This TCR was sampled from a man aged 18-30 years in good health. The sequenced sample was blood. The CDR3 DNA is TGCAGTGCTAGTGATATAGTCTCCCCCTACGAGCAGTACTTC. Its protein is CSASDIVSPYEQYF.